This TCR beta chain was sequenced for a study of T cell changes during pregnancy in multiple sclerosis. The V end lost 4 bases, the J end lost 6 bases, and 13 bases lay between the germline ends. The CDR3 consists of 13 residues. Per the germline V gene, CDR1 is MNHEY and CDR2 is SVGAGI. Some clones are missing from TCRdb's copy, which holds only in-frame ones; the method was immunoSEQ multiplex PCR. The data show about 40,000 clones, approximately 93% seen once. The clonotype comes from a female donor with multiple sclerosis, enrolled in a pregnancy study. The sample was CD8+ T cells from peripheral blood mononuclear cells, taken in the third trimester of pregnancy. The chain joins TRBV6-5 to TRBJ2-7; TRBD1 is a possible D gene (6 bases). CDR3 region: CASSFDTGLEQYF. CDR3 nucleotide sequence: TGTGCCAGCAGTTTCGATACAGGGCTCGAGCAGTACTTC.